This is a list of T cell receptor beta chains from one sample in a study of T-cell reconstitution after alpha-beta-depleted transplantation in children. MiXCR was run by TCRdb on the PCR reads, yielding one entry per CDR3 protein. The sample consists of 200,000 to 250,000 distinct CDR3 sequences, approximately 6.9% of them appearing once. The sequencing used PBMCs, collected before TCRalphabeta/CD19-depleted stem cell transplant. These receptors all come from a boy between 2 and 15 years old with acute lymphoblastic leukemia, due to receive a stem cell transplant. Both conserved end residues are part of each CDR3. The D gene is left open where the match is weak. Clone size is not always given. Where it is, it says once, few, many or a class for expanded clones.

TRBJ2-5 | NA | NA | TRBV28 | TGTGCCAGCAGCCCCGTAGGGGCAGCACAAGAGACCCAGTACTTC | CASSPVGAAQETQYF
TRBJ2-2 | NA | many | TRBV7-2 | TGTGCCAGCAGCCATAATTTGAGTCCCGGGGAGCTGTTTTTT | CASSHNLSPGELFF
TRBJ2-2 | NA | many | TRBV12-3/TRBV12-4 | TGTGCCAGCAGTTTAGCGTCCGGGGAGCTGTTTTTT | CASSLASGELFF
TRBJ2-7 | NA | many | TRBV20-1 | TGCAGTGCTAGGCGCGGGGCCCTCTACGAGCAGTACTTC | CSARRGALYEQYF
TRBJ1-2 | NA | many | TRBV29-1 | TGCAGCGTTGAAGAGTTTACAGGGAACTATGGCTACACCTTC | CSVEEFTGNYGYTF
TRBJ2-3 | TRBD1 | few | TRBV11-2 | TGTGCCAGCAGTCGAACAGAAGCGGGACAGGGGCCCGTAAGGTGGTCAGATACGCAGTATTTT | CASSRTEAGQGPVRWSDTQYF
TRBJ1-2 | NA | NA | TRBV5-6 | TGTGCCAGCAGCTTCCGGGACCTAATTAACTATGGCTACACCTTC | CASSFRDLINYGYTF
TRBJ2-1 | TRBD1 | many | TRBV10-1 | TGCGCCAGCAGTGACCGACAGGGTCCCGGAGTAAATGAGCAGTTCTTC | CASSDRQGPGVNEQFF
TRBJ1-2 | TRBD1 | many | TRBV5-1 | TGCGCCAGCAGCCCGGACAGGGCCTATGGCTACACCTTC | CASSPDRAYGYTF
TRBJ1-1 | TRBD1 | many | TRBV9 | TGTGCCAGCAGCGGAATACAGGGGTTAGACACTGAAGCTTTCTTT | CASSGIQGLDTEAFF
TRBJ2-1 | TRBD2 | NA | TRBV5-6 | TGTGCCAGCAGCCTCGGGGGAGGGGTCTACAATGAGCAGTTCTTC | CASSLGGGVYNEQFF
TRBJ2-5 | NA | many | TRBV5-1 | TGCGCCAGCAGCTTGGCGACAGAAGAGACCCAGTACTTC | CASSLATEETQYF
TRBJ1-1 | NA | NA | TRBV6-2/TRBV6-3 | TGTGCCAGCAGTTACTTGGCAGGGAGGACCCCTGACTTGGGCACTGAAGCTTTCTTT | CASSYLAGRTPDLGTEAFF
TRBJ1-5 | TRBD1 | NA | TRBV28 | TGTGCCAGCAGCCTGGGACAGGAGGTCGATCAGCCCCAGCATTTT | CASSLGQEVDQPQHF
TRBJ2-5 | NA | many | TRBV20-1 | TGCAGTGCTCCTGCCGGGGTAGGGCAAGAGACCCAGTACTTC | CSAPAGVGQETQYF
TRBJ2-3 | NA | many | TRBV5-1 | TGCGCCAGCAGCTCGCCAAAAGGGGGGCCAGTCACAGATACGCAGTATTTT | CASSSPKGGPVTDTQYF
TRBJ2-1 | NA | NA | TRBV7-2 | TGTGCCAGCAGCTTATTGATAGGACAATCGAGGAGCAATGAGCAGTTCTTC | CASSLLIGQSRSNEQFF
TRBJ1-2 | TRBD1 | few | TRBV24-1 | TGTGCCACCAGTGACCTTGACAGGGTCTATGGCTACACCTTC | CATSDLDRVYGYTF
TRBJ2-2 | NA | many | TRBV10-3 | TGTGCCATCAGTGAGGGGACCGGGGAGCTGTTTTTT | CAISEGTGELFF
TRBJ2-3 | NA | NA | TRBV18 | TGTGCCAGCTCACCAGATGCCTTTGATACGCAGTATTTT | CASSPDAFDTQYF
TRBJ2-7 | NA | many | TRBV12-3/TRBV12-4 | TGTGCCAGCAGTTTTTTTGGCGGCAGGGGAGTAAGCGGACTTACCTACGAGCAGTACTTC | CASSFFGGRGVSGLTYEQYF
TRBJ2-1 | NA | many | TRBV5-1 | TGCGCCAGCAGCCTAGCGACCAGCTCCTACAATGAGCAGTTCTTC | CASSLATSSYNEQFF
TRBJ2-3 | NA | NA | TRBV7-2 | TGTGCCAGCAGCGACCCGGGGGGCCGTTTGACAGATACGCAGTATTTT | CASSDPGGRLTDTQYF
TRBJ1-5 | NA | many | TRBV7-2 | TGTGCCAGCAGCTTGTCAGGGAAGAGCAATCAGCCCCAGCATTTT | CASSLSGKSNQPQHF
TRBJ2-1 | TRBD2 | NA | TRBV3-1 | TGTACCAGCAGTTTAGAAGCGTCGACTAGCGGGACCCAAAAGGATGAGCAGTTCTTC | CTSSLEASTSGTQKDEQFF
TRBJ2-2 | NA | many | TRBV5-5 | TGTGCCAGCAGCCCTTGGACCGATCCAACGGACACCGGGGAGCTGTTTTTT | CASSPWTDPTDTGELFF
TRBJ2-1 | NA | many | TRBV7-6 | TGTGCCAGCAGCCTAACTAGAGATGAGCAGTTCTTC | CASSLTRDEQFF
TRBJ2-5 | TRBD2 | NA | TRBV6-5 | TGTGCCAGCAGTTACTCCGGACTAGTCCAAGAGACCCAGTACTTC | CASSYSGLVQETQYF
TRBJ2-1 | NA | many | TRBV2 | TGTGCCAGCAGTGTAAGACATTCCTACAATGAGCAGTTCTTC | CASSVRHSYNEQFF
TRBJ1-5 | NA | many | TRBV28 | TGTGCCAGCAGCCTGAATAAGGGGAATCAGCCCCAGCATTTT | CASSLNKGNQPQHF
TRBJ2-3 | NA | NA | TRBV11-2 | TGTGCCAGCAGCTTAGTACGCAGGTCCGCAGATACGCAGTATTTT | CASSLVRRSADTQYF
TRBJ2-2 | NA | few | TRBV20-1 | TGCAGTGCTAGAGGGCCGGGAGCCGGTTACGGGGAGCTGTTTTTT | CSARGPGAGYGELFF
TRBJ1-5 | NA | many | TRBV12-3/TRBV12-4 | TGTGCCAGCAGTCTAAGCGGGCCCCAGCATTTT | CASSLSGPQHF
TRBJ2-7 | NA | few | TRBV12-3/TRBV12-4 | TGTGCCAGCAGGTACAGAGGGGGAAACTACGAGCAGTACTTC | CASRYRGGNYEQYF
TRBJ2-7 | TRBD2 | NA | TRBV3-1 | TGTGCCAGCAGCAAGTCACTAGCGGACCCGCCCTACGAGCAGTACTTC | CASSKSLADPPYEQYF
TRBJ2-5 | NA | many | TRBV5-1 | TGCGCCAGCAGCTTGAGTCCCAACAGGGCCCAAGAGACCCAGTACTTC | CASSLSPNRAQETQYF
TRBJ2-2 | TRBD2 | NA | TRBV25-1 | TGTGCCAGCAGAACTCAGCGGGAGGGCGGGACCGGGGAGCTGTTTTTT | CASRTQREGGTGELFF
TRBJ1-1 | TRBD1 | many | TRBV28 | TGTGCCAGCGATTACAGGGGAGAAGCTTTCTTT | CASDYRGEAFF
TRBJ2-1 | TRBD2 | many | TRBV5-6 | TGTGCCAGCAGCTTGGGACTAGCGGGAGTTTACGATGAGCAGTTCTTC | CASSLGLAGVYDEQFF
TRBJ2-7 | NA | many | TRBV28 | TGTGCCAGCTCACCGCAAGTAGGGCGTCGGGAGCAGTACTTC | CASSPQVGRREQYF
TRBJ2-6 | NA | few | TRBV12-3/TRBV12-4 | TGTGCCAGCAGTCGCAACCGTGGGGGCGTCTCTGGGGCCAACGTCCTGACTTTC | CASSRNRGGVSGANVLTF
TRBJ2-1 | NA | many | TRBV29-1 | TGCAGCGTTGAAGATAATCCACCCCCCTACAATGAGCAGTTCTTC | CSVEDNPPPYNEQFF
TRBJ1-3 | TRBD1 | NA | TRBV7-8 | TGTGCCAGCAGCTTAGCAGCCGCGACAGGGTTAGGTCTTGGAAACACCATATATTTT | CASSLAAATGLGLGNTIYF
TRBJ1-2 | TRBD1 | NA | TRBV3-1 | TGTGCCAGCAGCCAAGATACAGGGGGTTATGGCTACACCTTC | CASSQDTGGYGYTF
TRBJ2-1 | NA | NA | TRBV12-3/TRBV12-4 | TGTGCCAGCAGTTTTGACTGGAGCTCCTACAATGAGCAGTTCTTC | CASSFDWSSYNEQFF
TRBJ1-5 | NA | few | TRBV6-5 | TGTGCCAGCAGTTACTCCAGAGGGGCCAGGCCCCAGCATTTT | CASSYSRGARPQHF